This T cell receptor beta chain derives from a study of blood T cell repertoires in COVID-19. The data were produced by immunoSEQ multiplex PCR, yet TCRdb's version contains in-frame clones alone and is incomplete. Altogether 250,000 to 300,000 clones are present, 75% to 90% being singletons, with the ten largest covering around 13%. Between the trimmed V and J ends, which lost 8 bases and 12 bases, there was a span of 28 bases. The CDR3 length is 15 residues. Looked up from germline, CDR1 is MNHEY and CDR2 is SVGAGI. The chain carries TRBV6-5 and TRBJ1-1; D might be TRBD1 (5 bases). The TCR was taken from a woman between 65 and 79 years old with COVID-19, enrolled during active disease. Material: peripheral blood. CDR3 sequence: CASAGRQTHSDETFF. CDR3 nucleotide sequence: TGTGCCAGCGCGGGACGGCAGACACATTCGGATGAGACTTTCTTT.